This T cell receptor beta chain is drawn from a study of early T cells in non-severe SARS-CoV-2 infection listed by TCRdb under 2021. As for the study more broadly: TCR sequencing used bulk RNA from unsorted whole blood, so alpha and beta chains could not be paired. The paper as a whole reports these results and caveats: Matching against VDJdb was skewed toward anti-spike CD8 responses, likely underestimated virus-specific expansions, and missed private and CD4 specificities.

This was a case-control study nested in a cohort of healthcare workers in London, UK, who had nasopharyngeal swab PCR tests and blood samples taken every week. Healthcare workers were recruited between 23 and 31 March 2020, during the week of the UK lockdown, and were followed weekly for up to roughly 16 weeks. The library was produced with 5' RACE. The sequencer was a NextSeq 500. In the TCR library protocol, unique molecular identifiers were attached to individual cDNA molecules to correct for PCR bias and sequencing error. Both TCR alpha and beta chains were sequenced, and tight co-correlation was observed between alpha and beta sequence abundances in each sample. The authors' analysis ran thus. Decombinator V4 was used to perform V gene, J gene and CDR3 annotation of TCR sequences. TCRs were defined as expanded if a significant change between any two time points was detected under a Poisson model with p below 0.0001. TCR abundances were normalised to the total number of TCRs sequenced per sample and were expressed as counts per million. TRAV1-2 paired with TRAJ12, TRAJ20 or TRAJ33 defined MAIT TCRs, while TRAV10 paired with TRAJ18 defined iNKT TCRs. VDJdb, accessed 1 November 2021, was searched for CMV, EBV and SARS-CoV-2 annotated TCRs, excluding TCRs annotated for multiple antigens. The raw public data were reprocessed by TCRdb itself: fastp quality trimming at Q25, MiXCR clonotype calling, in-frame beta chains only. Every CDR3 protein is listed once, alongside the most common genes and DNA of its rows. These V and J calls derive from TCRdb rather than the authors' analysis. The sample records approximately 71,000 distinct CDR3 sequences, around 12% of which are singletons. The ten biggest clones cover less than 3.5% of the sample.

V loses 5 bases of germline sequence and J loses 0 bases, and the interval between the two ends is 10 bases. The CDR3 runs 15 amino acids, cysteine and phenylalanine included. The entry retains the CDR3 DNA only, 45 bases that are in frame from base 1. The CDR1 and CDR2 encoded by the germline V gene are MDHEN and SYDVKM. Details on this clonotype: What this receptor recognizes is not known. No base-level quality is on record; no much larger clone is a single base apart.

The chain is made from TRBV28 and TRBJ2-2, with the D gene call left open. The sequenced sample was whole blood, obtained at baseline. This TCR was recovered from an adult who was a healthcare worker with PCR-confirmed SARS-CoV-2 infection or an uninfected control (not recorded which). The base sequence is TGTGCCAGCAGTCCCAGGACCCCGAACACCGGGGAGCTGTTTTTT. This encodes CASSPRTPNTGELFF.